These 24 T cell receptor beta chains originate from one sample sequenced in a study of T cell responses to AZD1222 COVID-19 vaccine. Some clones are missing from TCRdb's copy, which holds only in-frame ones; the method was immunoSEQ multiplex PCR. The table has 99,000 or so clones, roughly 90% seen once. The specimen comprised peripheral blood, sampled on day 0 of AZD1222 vaccination. The source is an adult in good health.

The chain links TRBV2 to TRBJ2-7; no firm D call. The CDR3 spans 14 residues. CDR1 is SNHLY and CDR2 is FYNNEI in the germline V gene. Trimming shortened V by 3 bases and J by 7 bases, and 16 bases separated the two germline ends. The CDR3 reads CASSDYIIVAEQYF. The CDR3 bases are TGTGCCAGCAGTGATTACATTATTGTGGCGGAGCAGTACTTC.

The V call is TRBV10-3, the J call TRBJ2-7, with a tentative D call TRBD1 (5 bases). The CDR3 runs 14 residues. V shed 2 bases and J shed 5 bases, with 13 bases lying between them. Germline V gene data show CDR1 as ENHRY and CDR2 as SYGVKD. The CDR3 spells CAISENQGPHEQYF. DNA for the CDR3: TGTGCCATCAGTGAGAATCAGGGCCCCCACGAGCAGTACTTC.

The count of this clone is one. The V and J genes are TRBV28 and TRBJ1-2, with no clear D. Germline V gene sequence: CDR1 MDHEN, CDR2 SYDVKM. The V and J ends lost 6 bases and 8 bases respectively, with 13 bases between them. The CDR3 is 12 amino acids. CDR3 loop: CASSVEGGGYTF. CDR3 DNA sequence: TGTGCCAGCAGCGTTGAGGGTGGGGGCTACACCTTC.

This clone appeared once. The rearrangement uses TRBV27 and TRBJ1-5; possibly TRBD1 for D (6 bases). The germline V gene has CDR1 MNHEY and CDR2 SMNVEV (reference sequence). V was pared by 2 bases and J by 1 base, with 21 bases between. This CDR3 comprises 19 residues. In nucleotides, the CDR3 is TGTGCCAGCAGTTTAGCCCCCCCGTTCAGGGGAACAAGCAATCAGCCCCAGCATTTT. It specifies CASSLAPPFRGTSNQPQHF.

V is TRBV6-2 or TRBV6-3 and J is TRBJ1-3; D call uncertain. Germline-derived CDR1 and CDR2 are MNHEY and SVGEGT. This CDR3 has 19 amino acids. Trimming took off 2 bases at V and 1 base at J, with 21 bases between the two ends. The CDR3 DNA follows: TGTGCCAGCAGTTACCGGTACACTCCAGGCGCCGCTTCTGGAAACACCATATATTTT. As protein: CASSYRYTPGAASGNTIYF.

This chain uses TRBV24-1 with TRBJ1-4; D uncertain. CDR1 is KGHDR, CDR2 SFDVKD, per germline. This CDR3 is 13 amino acids long. Trimming stripped 1 base from V and 8 bases from J, with 7 bases between. The CDR3 is CATSDLLAEKLFF. The CDR3 region has the DNA TGTGCCACCAGTGATTTACTAGCGGAAAAACTGTTTTTT.

This clone was recorded once. The chain is built from TRBV5-1 and TRBJ1-6, with D unresolved. The CDR3 is 13 residues long. V was shortened by 5 bases and J by 5 bases, with 8 bases between the two germline ends. Germline values: CDR1 SGHRS, CDR2 YFSETQ. DNA of the CDR3: TGCGCCAGCAGTCCCGATAATAATTCACCCCTCCACTTT. Translating it yields CASSPDNNSPLHF.

The CDR3 region is CASSLRAPGVEQYF. The DNA for the CDR3 is TGTGCCAGCAGCCTACGGGCGCCCGGGGTAGAGCAGTACTTC. This chain links TRBV28 with TRBJ2-7; D is perhaps TRBD2 (5 bases). V lost 6 bases and J lost 7, with 19 bases in between. The CDR3 extends over 14 amino acids. Germline V lookup: CDR1 MDHEN, CDR2 SYDVKM.

The gene calls are TRBV5-1 and TRBJ2-1, with 9 bases identical to TRBD2. The CDR3 is 15 residues long. With V trimmed by 1 base and J by 7 bases, 6 bases remained unmatched. Germline CDR1 SGHRS, CDR2 YFSETQ. The DNA for the CDR3 is TGCGCCAGCAGCTTGCTAGCGGGGCCTATAAATGAGCAGTTCTTC. It encodes CASSLLAGPINEQFF.

This clone has only one observation. This chain links TRBV10-3 with TRBJ1-6; D might be TRBD1 (6 bases). The CDR3 has 14 amino acids. The germline V gene encodes CDR1 ENHRY and CDR2 SYGVKD. Trimming removed 3 bases from V and 5 bases from J, with 8 bases in between. The CDR3: CAISDRTDNSPLHF. CDR3 DNA sequence: TGTGCCATCAGTGACAGGACAGATAATTCACCCCTCCACTTT.

The chain links TRBV29-1 to TRBJ1-2, with no clear D. Germline assignment: CDR1 SQVTM and CDR2 ANQGSEA. The V end lost 4 bases, the J end lost 3 bases, and 12 bases lay between the germline ends. This CDR3 contains 13 residues. CDR3 in DNA: TGCAGCGTTGTCCCCCAGGCGGACTATGGCTACACCTTC. This gives the protein CSVVPQADYGYTF.

The chain employs TRBV7-6 and TRBJ2-1; 13 bases align to TRBD2. CDR1 SGHVS and CDR2 FNYEAQ come from the germline V gene. This CDR3 has 16 residues. The V and J ends lost 10 bases and 4 bases, in that order; junction bases with no gene match: 10. This chain's CDR3 is CANPGLAGTGYNEQFF. The CDR3, as DNA: TGTGCCAACCCGGGACTAGCGGGGACAGGGTACAATGAGCAGTTCTTC.

With respect to this clone: A read error may produce the germline difference seen at one junction end. The chain is built from TRBV7-7 and TRBJ2-3; maybe TRBD1 (6 bases). The germline V gene encodes CDR1 SSHAT and CDR2 FNYEAQ (reference sequence). CDR3 length: 13 residues. CDR3 nucleotides: TGTGCTAGCAGCTCGACAGGTACAGATACGCAGTATTTT. Its protein product is CASSSTGTDTQYF.

The rearrangement uses TRBV15 and TRBJ2-7; 7 bases are a match to TRBD1. V lost 0 bases and J lost 2; bases outside the gene matches: 4. Germline V gene data show CDR1 as LNHNV and CDR2 as YYDKDF (reference sequence). The CDR3 contains 15 residues. The CDR3 loop reads CATSRDRDSTYEQYF. The CDR3 DNA follows: TGTGCCACCAGCAGAGACCGGGACAGCACCTACGAGCAGTACTTC.

The chain couples TRBV6-6 to TRBJ1-2; D remains ambiguous. The CDR3 has 14 amino acids. Germline V gene sequence: CDR1 MNHNY, CDR2 SVGAGI (reference sequence). With 5 bases removed from V and 10 bases from J, the gap between germline ends came to 20 bases. CDR3 sequence: CASSTPSRTGDYTF. For the CDR3, the DNA is TGTGCCAGCAGTACCCCCTCGCGGACTGGCGACTACACCTTC.

There are a few counts of this clone. This sequence joins TRBV11-3 and TRBJ2-1; D is ambiguous. The CDR3 covers 11 residues. V was pared by 7 bases and J by 5 bases, with 6 bases between. The germline V gene has CDR1 SGHNT and CDR2 YENEEA. This CDR3 reads CASTPNNEQFF. DNA of the CDR3: TGTGCCAGCACGCCAAACAATGAGCAGTTCTTC. The full variable domain, its missing parts supplied by reference TRBV11-3 and TRBJ2-1, is EAGVVQSPRYKIIEKKQPVAFWCNPISGHNTLYWYLQNLGQGPELLIRYENEEAVDDSQLPKDRFSAERLKGVDSTLKIQPAELGDSAVYLCASTPNNEQFFGPGTRLTVL.

J is TRBJ1-2 and V is TRBV4-2; 7 bases fit TRBD1. This CDR3 is 14 amino acids long. The germline V gene has CDR1 LGHNA and CDR2 YNFKEQ. V dropped 6 bases and J dropped 1; count of bases not matched to a gene: 5. This CDR3 is CASRRTGDNYGYTF. The CDR3 DNA reads TGTGCCAGCAGGCGCACAGGGGATAACTATGGCTACACCTTC.

The chain recombines TRBV4-1 with TRBJ2-7, with 8 bases that match TRBD1. CDR3 length: 15 residues. With V trimmed by 0 bases and J by 6 bases, 7 bases remained unmatched. Germline CDR1 and CDR2: MGHRA and YSYEKL. The CDR3 loop reads CASSQESRTGSEQYF. The CDR3, as DNA: TGCGCCAGCAGCCAAGAGTCCAGGACAGGGAGCGAGCAGTACTTC.

The genes are TRBV28 and TRBJ2-7; the match to TRBD1 covers 7 bases. CDR1 MDHEN and CDR2 SYDVKM come from the germline V gene. This CDR3 is built from 14 residues. The V gene end was trimmed by 5 bases and the J gene end by 5 bases; junction bases not matched to a gene: 9. CDR3 amino acids: CASSRWDRFNEQYF. CDR3 coding DNA: TGTGCCAGCAGTCGTTGGGACAGATTCAACGAGCAGTACTTC.

The V gene is TRBV9, the J gene TRBJ1-2; the match to TRBD1 covers 12 bases. The length of the CDR3 is 17 residues. V shed 2 bases, J shed 8 bases, and the junction held 13 bases outside the gene matches. CDR1 is SGDLS and CDR2 is YYNGEE in the germline V gene. In DNA form, the CDR3 reads TGTGCCAGCAGCGTTCGGGACAGGGGGCCCCAATCGGGAGGCTACACCTTC. The encoded protein is CASSVRDRGPQSGGYTF.

The chain couples TRBV12-3 or TRBV12-4 to TRBJ1-1, with unresolved D. The V gene lost 6 bases and the J gene lost 1 base, with 9 bases spanning the gap. This CDR3 spans 13 amino acids. DNA of the CDR3: TGTGCCAGCAGCCCGTTGGAGAACACTGAAGCTTTCTTT. Protein product: CASSPLENTEAFF.

DNA of the CDR3: TGTGCCAGCACACGGGGATCAGCCATGTCTGAAGCTTTCTTT. Protein product: CASTRGSAMSEAFF. The chain joins TRBV25-1 to TRBJ1-1; D ambiguous. CDR3 size: 14 residues. Germline lookup yields CDR1 MGHDK and CDR2 SYGVNS. The V gene lost 7 bases and the J gene lost 6 bases, with 18 bases spanning the gap.

This clone was observed a single time. The chain joins TRBV30 to TRBJ2-1; D is tentatively TRBD1 or TRBD2 (5 bases each). CDR3 length: 16 amino acids. Germline V gene lookup returns CDR1 GTSNPN and CDR2 SVGIG (reference sequence). Trimming removed 2 bases at V and 0 bases at J, with 14 bases between. The CDR3 here is CAWSPKRGSSYNEQFF. The CDR3 bases are TGTGCCTGGAGTCCAAAGAGGGGAAGCTCCTACAATGAGCAGTTCTTC.

This clone has a handful of counts. This chain connects TRBV7-8 to TRBJ2-7; D perhaps matches TRBD1 (5 bases). V gave up 3 bases and J gave up 3 bases, with 12 bases separating them. CDR3 length equals 14 residues. In germline, CDR1 is SGHVS, CDR2 FQNEAQ. The CDR3 coding sequence is TGTGCCAGCAGCTTCCGACAGCGTATCTACGAGCAGTACTTC. Its protein product is CASSFRQRIYEQYF. The full variable domain, rest sourced from reference TRBV7-8 and TRBJ2-7, is GAGVSQSPRYKVAKRGQDVALRCDPISGHVSLFWYQQALGQGPEFLTYFQNEAQLDKSGLPSDRFFAERPEGSVSTLKIQRTQQEDSAVYLCASSFRQRIYEQYFGPGTRLTVT.